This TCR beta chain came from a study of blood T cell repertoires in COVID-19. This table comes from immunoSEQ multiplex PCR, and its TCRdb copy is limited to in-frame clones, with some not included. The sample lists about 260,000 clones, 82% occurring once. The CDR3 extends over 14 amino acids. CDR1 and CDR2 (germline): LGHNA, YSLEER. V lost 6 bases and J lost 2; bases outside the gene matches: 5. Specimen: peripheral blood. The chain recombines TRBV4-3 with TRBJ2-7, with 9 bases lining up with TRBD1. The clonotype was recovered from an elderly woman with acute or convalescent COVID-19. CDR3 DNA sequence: TGCGCCAGCAGTCCCGGGACAGGGACCTACGAGCAGTACTTC. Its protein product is CASSPGTGTYEQYF.